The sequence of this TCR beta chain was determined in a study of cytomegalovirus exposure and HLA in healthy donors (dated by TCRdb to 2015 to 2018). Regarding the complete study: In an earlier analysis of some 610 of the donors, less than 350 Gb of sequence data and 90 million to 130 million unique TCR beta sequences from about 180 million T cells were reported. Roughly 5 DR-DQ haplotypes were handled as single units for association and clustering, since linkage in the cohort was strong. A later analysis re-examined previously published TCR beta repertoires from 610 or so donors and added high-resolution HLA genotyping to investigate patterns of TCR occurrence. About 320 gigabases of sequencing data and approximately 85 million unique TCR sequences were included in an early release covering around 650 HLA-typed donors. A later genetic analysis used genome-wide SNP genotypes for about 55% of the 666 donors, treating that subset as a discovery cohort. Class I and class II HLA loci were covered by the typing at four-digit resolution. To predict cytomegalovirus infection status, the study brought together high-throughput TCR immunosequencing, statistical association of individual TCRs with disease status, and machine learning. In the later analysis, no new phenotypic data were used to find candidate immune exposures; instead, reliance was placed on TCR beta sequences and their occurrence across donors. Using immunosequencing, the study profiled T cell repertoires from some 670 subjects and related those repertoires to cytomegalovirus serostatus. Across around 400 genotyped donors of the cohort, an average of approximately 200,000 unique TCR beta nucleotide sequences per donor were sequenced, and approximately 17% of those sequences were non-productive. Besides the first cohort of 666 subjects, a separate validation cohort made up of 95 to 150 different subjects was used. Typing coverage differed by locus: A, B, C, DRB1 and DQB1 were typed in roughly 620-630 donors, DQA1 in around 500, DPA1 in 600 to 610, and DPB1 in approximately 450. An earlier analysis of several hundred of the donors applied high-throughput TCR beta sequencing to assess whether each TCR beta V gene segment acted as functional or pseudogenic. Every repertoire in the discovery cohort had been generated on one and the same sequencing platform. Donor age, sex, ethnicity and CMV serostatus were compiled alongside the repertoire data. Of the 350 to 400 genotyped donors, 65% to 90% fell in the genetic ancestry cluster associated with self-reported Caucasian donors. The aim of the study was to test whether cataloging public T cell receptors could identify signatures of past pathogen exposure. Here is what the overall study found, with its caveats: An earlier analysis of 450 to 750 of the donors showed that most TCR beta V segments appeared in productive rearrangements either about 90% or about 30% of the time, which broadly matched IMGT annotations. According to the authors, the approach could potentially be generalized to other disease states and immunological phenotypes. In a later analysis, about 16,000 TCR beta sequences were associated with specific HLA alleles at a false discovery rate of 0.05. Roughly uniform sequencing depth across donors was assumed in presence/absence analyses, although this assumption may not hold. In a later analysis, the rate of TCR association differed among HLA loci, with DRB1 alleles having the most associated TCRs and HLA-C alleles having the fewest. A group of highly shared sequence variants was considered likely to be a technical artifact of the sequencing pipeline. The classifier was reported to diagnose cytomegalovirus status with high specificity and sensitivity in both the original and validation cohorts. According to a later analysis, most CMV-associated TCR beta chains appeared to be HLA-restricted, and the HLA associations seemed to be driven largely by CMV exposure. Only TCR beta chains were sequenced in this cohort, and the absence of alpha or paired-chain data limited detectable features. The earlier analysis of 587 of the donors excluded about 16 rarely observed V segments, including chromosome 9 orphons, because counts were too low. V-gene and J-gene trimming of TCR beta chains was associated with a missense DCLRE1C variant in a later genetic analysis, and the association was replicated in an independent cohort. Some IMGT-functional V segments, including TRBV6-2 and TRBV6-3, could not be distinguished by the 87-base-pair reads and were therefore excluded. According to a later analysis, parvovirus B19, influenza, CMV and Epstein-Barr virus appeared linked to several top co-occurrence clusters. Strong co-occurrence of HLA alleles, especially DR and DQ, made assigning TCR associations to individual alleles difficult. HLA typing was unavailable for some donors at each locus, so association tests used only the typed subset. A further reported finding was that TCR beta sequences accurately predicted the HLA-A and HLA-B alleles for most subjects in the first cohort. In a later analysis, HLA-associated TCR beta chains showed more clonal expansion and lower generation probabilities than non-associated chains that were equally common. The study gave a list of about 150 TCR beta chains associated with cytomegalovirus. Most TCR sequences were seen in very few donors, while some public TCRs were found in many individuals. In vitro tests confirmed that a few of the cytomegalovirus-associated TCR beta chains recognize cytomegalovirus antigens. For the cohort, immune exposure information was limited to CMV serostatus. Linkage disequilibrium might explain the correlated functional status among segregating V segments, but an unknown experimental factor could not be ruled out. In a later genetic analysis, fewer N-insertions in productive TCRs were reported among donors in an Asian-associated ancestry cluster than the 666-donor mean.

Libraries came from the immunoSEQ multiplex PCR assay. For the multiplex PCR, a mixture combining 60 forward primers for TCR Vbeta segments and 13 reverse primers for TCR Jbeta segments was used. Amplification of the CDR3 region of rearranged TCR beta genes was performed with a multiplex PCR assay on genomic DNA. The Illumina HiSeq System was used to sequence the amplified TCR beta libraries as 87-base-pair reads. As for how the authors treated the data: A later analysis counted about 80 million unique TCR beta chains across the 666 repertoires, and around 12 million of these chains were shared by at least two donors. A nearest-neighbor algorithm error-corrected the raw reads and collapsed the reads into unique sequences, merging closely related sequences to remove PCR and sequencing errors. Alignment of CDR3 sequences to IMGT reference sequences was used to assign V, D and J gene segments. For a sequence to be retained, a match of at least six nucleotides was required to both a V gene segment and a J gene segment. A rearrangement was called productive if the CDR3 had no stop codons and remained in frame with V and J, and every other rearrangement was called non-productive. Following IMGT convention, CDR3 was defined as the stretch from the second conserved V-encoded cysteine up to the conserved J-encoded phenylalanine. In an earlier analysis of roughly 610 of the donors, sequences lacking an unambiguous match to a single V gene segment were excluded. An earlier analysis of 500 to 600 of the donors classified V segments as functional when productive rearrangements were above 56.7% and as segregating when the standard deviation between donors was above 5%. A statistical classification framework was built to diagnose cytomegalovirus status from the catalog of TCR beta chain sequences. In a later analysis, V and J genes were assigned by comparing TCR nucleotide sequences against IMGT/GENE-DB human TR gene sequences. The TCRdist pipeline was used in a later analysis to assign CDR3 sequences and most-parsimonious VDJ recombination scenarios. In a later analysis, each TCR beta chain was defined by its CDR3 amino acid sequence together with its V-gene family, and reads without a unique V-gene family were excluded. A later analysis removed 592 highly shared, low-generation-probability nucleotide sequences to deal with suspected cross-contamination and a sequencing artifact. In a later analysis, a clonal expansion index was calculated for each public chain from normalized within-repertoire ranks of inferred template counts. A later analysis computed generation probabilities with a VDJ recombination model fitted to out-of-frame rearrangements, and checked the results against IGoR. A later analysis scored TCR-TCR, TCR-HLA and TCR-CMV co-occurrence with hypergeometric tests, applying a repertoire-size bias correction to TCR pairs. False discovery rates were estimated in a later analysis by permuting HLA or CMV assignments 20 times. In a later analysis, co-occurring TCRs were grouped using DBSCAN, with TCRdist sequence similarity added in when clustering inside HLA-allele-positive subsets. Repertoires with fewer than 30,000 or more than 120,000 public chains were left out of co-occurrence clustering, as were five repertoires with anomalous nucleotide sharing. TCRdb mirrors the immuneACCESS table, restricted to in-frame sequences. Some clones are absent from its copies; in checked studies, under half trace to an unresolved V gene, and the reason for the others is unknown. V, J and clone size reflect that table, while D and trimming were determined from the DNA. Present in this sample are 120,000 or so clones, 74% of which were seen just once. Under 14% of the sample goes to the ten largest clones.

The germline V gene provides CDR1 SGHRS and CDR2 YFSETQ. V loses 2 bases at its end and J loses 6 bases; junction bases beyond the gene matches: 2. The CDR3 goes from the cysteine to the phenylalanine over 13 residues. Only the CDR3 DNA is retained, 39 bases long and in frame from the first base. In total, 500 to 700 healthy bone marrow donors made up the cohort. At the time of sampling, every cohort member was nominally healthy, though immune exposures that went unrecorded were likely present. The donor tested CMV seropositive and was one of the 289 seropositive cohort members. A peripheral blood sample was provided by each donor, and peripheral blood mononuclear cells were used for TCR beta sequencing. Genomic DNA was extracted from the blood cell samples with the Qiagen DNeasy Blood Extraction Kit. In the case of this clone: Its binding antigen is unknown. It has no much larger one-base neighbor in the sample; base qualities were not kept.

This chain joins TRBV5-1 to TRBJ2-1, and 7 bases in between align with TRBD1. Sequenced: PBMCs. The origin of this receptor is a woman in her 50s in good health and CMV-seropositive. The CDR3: CASSFGQVNEQFF. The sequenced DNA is TGCGCCAGCAGCTTTGGACAGGTCAATGAGCAGTTCTTC. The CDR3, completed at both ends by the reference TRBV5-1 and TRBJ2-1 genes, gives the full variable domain KAGVTQTPRYLIKTRGQQVTLSCSPISGHRSVSWYQQTPGQGLQFLFEYFSETQRNKGNFPGRFSGRQFSNSRSEMNVSTLELGDSALYLCASSFGQVNEQFFGPGTRLTVL.